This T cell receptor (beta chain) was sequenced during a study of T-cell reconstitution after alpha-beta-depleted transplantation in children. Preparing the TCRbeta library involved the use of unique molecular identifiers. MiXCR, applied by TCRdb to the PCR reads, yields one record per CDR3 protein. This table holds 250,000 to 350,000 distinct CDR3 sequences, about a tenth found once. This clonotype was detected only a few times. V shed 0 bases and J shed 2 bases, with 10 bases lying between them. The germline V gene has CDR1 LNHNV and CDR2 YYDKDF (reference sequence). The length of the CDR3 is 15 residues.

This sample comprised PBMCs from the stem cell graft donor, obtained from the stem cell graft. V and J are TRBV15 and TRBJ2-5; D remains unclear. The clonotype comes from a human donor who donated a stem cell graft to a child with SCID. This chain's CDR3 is CATSRDGIEQETQYF. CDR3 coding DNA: TGTGCCACCAGCAGAGATGGTATCGAACAAGAGACCCAGTACTTC.